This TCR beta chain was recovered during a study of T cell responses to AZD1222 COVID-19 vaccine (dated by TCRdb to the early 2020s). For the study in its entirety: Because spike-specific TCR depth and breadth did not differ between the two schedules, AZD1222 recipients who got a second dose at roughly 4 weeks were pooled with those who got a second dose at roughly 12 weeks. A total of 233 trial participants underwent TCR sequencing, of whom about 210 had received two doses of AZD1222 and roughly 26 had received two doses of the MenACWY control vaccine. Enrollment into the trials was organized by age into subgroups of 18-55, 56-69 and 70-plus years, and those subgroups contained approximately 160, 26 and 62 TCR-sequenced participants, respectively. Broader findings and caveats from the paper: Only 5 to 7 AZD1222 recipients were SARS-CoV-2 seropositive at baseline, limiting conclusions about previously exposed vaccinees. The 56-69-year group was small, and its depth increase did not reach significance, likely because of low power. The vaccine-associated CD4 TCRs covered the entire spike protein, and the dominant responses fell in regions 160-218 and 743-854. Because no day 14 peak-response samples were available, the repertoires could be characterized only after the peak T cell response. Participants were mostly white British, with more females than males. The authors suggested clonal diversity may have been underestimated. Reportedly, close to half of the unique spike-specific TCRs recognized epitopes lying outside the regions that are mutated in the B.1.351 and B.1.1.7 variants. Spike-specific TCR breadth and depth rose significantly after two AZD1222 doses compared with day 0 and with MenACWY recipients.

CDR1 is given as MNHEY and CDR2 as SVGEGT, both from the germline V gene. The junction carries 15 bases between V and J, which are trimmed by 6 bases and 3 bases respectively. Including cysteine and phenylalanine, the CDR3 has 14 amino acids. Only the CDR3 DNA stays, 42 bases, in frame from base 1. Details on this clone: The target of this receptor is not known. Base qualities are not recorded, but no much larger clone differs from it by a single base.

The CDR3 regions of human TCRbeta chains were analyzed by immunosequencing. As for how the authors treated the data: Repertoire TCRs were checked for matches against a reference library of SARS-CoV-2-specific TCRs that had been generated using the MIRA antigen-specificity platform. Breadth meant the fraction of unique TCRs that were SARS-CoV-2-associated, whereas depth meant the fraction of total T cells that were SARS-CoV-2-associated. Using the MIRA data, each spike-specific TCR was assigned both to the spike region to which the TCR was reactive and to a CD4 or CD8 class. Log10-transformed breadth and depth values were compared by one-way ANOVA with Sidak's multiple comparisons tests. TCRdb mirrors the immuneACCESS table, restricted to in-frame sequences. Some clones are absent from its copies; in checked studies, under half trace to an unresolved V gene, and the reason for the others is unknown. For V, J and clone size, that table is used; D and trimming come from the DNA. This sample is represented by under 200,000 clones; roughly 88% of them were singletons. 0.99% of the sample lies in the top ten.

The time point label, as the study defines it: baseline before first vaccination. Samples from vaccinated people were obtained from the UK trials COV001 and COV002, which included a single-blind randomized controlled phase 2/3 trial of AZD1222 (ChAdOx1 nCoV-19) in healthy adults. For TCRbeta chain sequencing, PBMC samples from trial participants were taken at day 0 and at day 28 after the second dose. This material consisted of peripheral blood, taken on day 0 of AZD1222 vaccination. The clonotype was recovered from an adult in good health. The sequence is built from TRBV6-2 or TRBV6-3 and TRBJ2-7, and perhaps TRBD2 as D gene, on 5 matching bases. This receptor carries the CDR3 CASSPERGFYEQYF. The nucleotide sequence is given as TGTGCCAGCAGCCCTGAGAGAGGGTTCTACGAGCAGTACTTC.